This TCR beta chain was recorded in a study of somatic mutations in cytotoxic T cells in rheumatoid arthritis. Study-level information: Among the T-cell populations stained with V beta antibodies, some were separated by flow sorting at nearly 100% purity, including V beta1+ cells whose TCRB was sequenced.

Positive selection using magnetic beads isolated the CD4+ and CD8+ cells (purity was checked by flow cytometry). V was cut by 0 bases and J by 7 bases, with 7 bases left in between. The V gene's germline CDR1 is MNHEY and CDR2 SMNVEV (reference sequence). The CDR3 runs to 13 residues. Assay used: immunoSEQ multiplex PCR; TCRdb lists only in-frame clones, some missing. The sample lists 5,000 to 6,000 clones, around 80% occurring once. Input material: CD8+ T cells sorted from blood. The chain employs TRBV27 and TRBJ1-5; D perhaps matches TRBD1 (5 bases). The source of this sequence is an adult with rheumatoid arthritis. CDR3 bases: TGTGCCAGCAGTTTATCGTGGGGCCAGCCCCAGCATTTT. Amino acids: CASSLSWGQPQHF.